This T cell receptor (beta chain) comes out of a study of T cell responses to AZD1222 COVID-19 vaccine. General study results and limits: The number of AZD1222 recipients seropositive at baseline was only five to seven.

TCRdb keeps only in-frame clones here, not all; method: immunoSEQ multiplex PCR. Of over 85,000 clones listed, around 93% are singletons. In the case of this clone: Its antigen is not identified.

Trimming cost V 1 base and J 2 bases, with 8 bases left between them. Germline values: CDR1 SGHRS, CDR2 YFSETQ. This CDR3 region has 14 residues. This clonotype was obtained from an adult in good health. The chain joins TRBV5-1 to TRBJ2-3, with unresolved D. This material consisted of peripheral blood, taken on day 0 of AZD1222 vaccination. CDR3 nucleotide sequence: TGCGCCAGCAGCTTGCGGTCAGCCACAGATACGCAGTATTTT. Its protein is CASSLRSATDTQYF.